This entry lists 4 T cell receptor beta chains sequenced from one sample in a study of cytomegalovirus exposure and HLA in healthy donors. Vbeta (60) and Jbeta (13) primers were used in the PCR. Method: immunoSEQ multiplex PCR; TCRdb's copy keeps in-frame clones and lacks some. This listing includes around 140,000 clones. The sample was PBMCs. The receptors here all came from a male donor in good health and CMV-seronegative.

The chain links TRBV5-1 to TRBJ2-7; D might be TRBD2 (5 bases). The CDR3 is made up of 12 amino acids. The germline CDR1 and CDR2 sequences are SGHRS and YFSETQ. V shed 2 bases and J shed 3 bases, with 6 bases lying between them. CDR3 sequence (DNA): TGCGCCAGCAGCTTCCGGGGCTACGAGCAGTACTTC. Its protein is CASSFRGYEQYF. Together with reference TRBV5-1 and TRBJ2-7, the CDR3 gives the full variable domain: KAGVTQTPRYLIKTRGQQVTLSCSPISGHRSVSWYQQTPGQGLQFLFEYFSETQRNKGNFPGRFSGRQFSNSRSEMNVSTLELGDSALYLCASSFRGYEQYFGPGTRLTVT.

The chain is built from TRBV6-1 and TRBJ1-2; a possible D gene is TRBD1 (5 bases). This CDR3 spans 15 amino acids. Trimming took off 3 bases at V and 1 base at J, with 12 bases between the two ends. CDR1 MNHNS and CDR2 SASEGT come from the germline V gene. The CDR3 sequence is CASSERGTYNYGYTF. The CDR3 nucleotides read TGTGCCAGCAGTGAGCGAGGGACTTATAACTATGGCTACACCTTC.

The chain recombines TRBV27 with TRBJ2-2, with no clear D. The CDR3 consists of 15 residues. Looked up from germline, CDR1 is MNHEY and CDR2 is SMNVEV (reference sequence). The V end lost 1 base, the J end lost 1 base, and 7 bases lay between the germline ends. CDR3 in amino acids: CASSLFPENTGELFF. In DNA form, the CDR3 reads TGTGCCAGCAGTTTATTCCCAGAGAACACCGGGGAGCTGTTTTTT.

The gene calls are TRBV2 and TRBJ1-5; 7 positions agree with TRBD1. This CDR3 region has 14 residues. Trimming removed 4 bases from V and 3 bases from J; junction bases left unmatched: 3. Germline lookup yields CDR1 SNHLY and CDR2 FYNNEI. DNA of the CDR3: TGTGCCAGCAGTGGACAGGGTCTCAATCAGCCCCAGCATTTT. Its translation is CASSGQGLNQPQHF.